Shown below are 13 T cell receptor beta chains from a single sample sequenced in a study of cytomegalovirus exposure and HLA in healthy donors. Primers: 60 Vbeta forward and 13 Jbeta reverse. The table came from immunoSEQ multiplex PCR; TCRdb's copy has only in-frame clones and leaves some out. Of 150,000 to 190,000 clones in the sample, around 80% were seen once. What was sequenced was PBMCs. Every receptor here comes from a man aged 18 to 29 in good health and CMV-seronegative.

A single count supports this clone. The chain has TRBV18 and TRBJ2-7; 8 bases align to TRBD1. The length of the CDR3 is 14 residues. Germline V gives CDR1 KGHSH, CDR2 LQKENI. The J segment lost 2 bases and the V segment lost 3 bases, leaving 3 bases of the junction unmatched. CDR3 DNA sequence: TGTGCCAGCTCACCGGGGGACAGGACCTACGAGCAGTACTTC. Amino acids: CASSPGDRTYEQYF.

J is TRBJ1-1 and V is TRBV5-4; 10 positions agree with TRBD1. This CDR3 spans 14 amino acids. After removal of 3 bases from V and 6 bases from J, the junction contained 5 bases not matched to a gene. Germline V gene data show CDR1 as SGHNT and CDR2 as YYREEE (reference sequence). The CDR3 sequence: CASSWRDRGSEAFF. In DNA form, the CDR3 reads TGTGCCAGCAGCTGGCGGGACAGGGGATCTGAAGCTTTCTTT.

The J gene is TRBJ2-1, the V gene TRBV5-4; a possible D gene is TRBD2 (6 bases). Per germline, CDR1 SGHNT and CDR2 YYREEE (reference sequence). CDR3 length: 20 residues. The V end lost 4 bases, the J end lost 1 base, and 27 bases lay between the germline ends. The CDR3 loop reads CASSPPWGAPTSGSYNEQFF. The DNA of the CDR3 is TGTGCCAGCAGCCCCCCCTGGGGAGCGCCTACAAGCGGGTCCTACAATGAGCAGTTCTTC. Supplemented by reference TRBV5-4 and TRBJ2-1, the full variable domain reads ETGVTQSPTHLIKTRGQQVTLRCSSQSGHNTVSWYQQALGQGPQFIFQYYREEENGRGNFPPRFSGLQFPNYSSELNVNALELDDSALYLCASSPPWGAPTSGSYNEQFFGPGTRLTVL.

The chain uses TRBV7-2 and TRBJ1-3; unclear D gene. The germline V gene encodes CDR1 SGHTA and CDR2 FQGNSA. V was pared by 5 bases and J by 7 bases, with 15 bases between. CDR3 size: 14 residues. CDR3 in DNA: TGTGCCAGCAGCCGTTTCTCGACTGCCAACACCATATATTTT. The encoded protein is CASSRFSTANTIYF.

This sequence joins TRBV9 and TRBJ2-5, with TRBD2 as a possible D gene (6 bases). Germline V gene lookup returns CDR1 SGDLS and CDR2 YYNGEE. The CDR3 contains 17 residues. Trimming shortened V by 3 bases and J by 1 base, and 19 bases separated the two germline ends. This CDR3 reads CASSGQQEEGTQETQYF. DNA for the CDR3: TGTGCCAGCAGCGGACAACAGGAGGAGGGGACCCAAGAGACCCAGTACTTC. The variable domain in full, completed from reference TRBV9 and TRBJ2-5, reads DSGVTQTPKHLITATGQRVTLRCSPRSGDLSVYWYQQSLDQGLQFLIQYYNGEERAKGNILERFSAQQFPDLHSELNLSSLELGDSALYFCASSGQQEEGTQETQYFGPGTRLLVL.

J is TRBJ2-3 and V is TRBV5-8, with 15 bases identical to TRBD2. The CDR3 runs to 16 residues. Unmatched junction bases numbered 5, after V lost 3 bases and J lost 6 bases. Germline CDR1 is SGHTS and CDR2 is YDEGEE. CDR3: CASSSGTSGRWDTQYF. CDR3 nucleotide sequence: TGTGCCAGCAGCTCCGGGACTAGCGGGAGGTGGGATACGCAGTATTTT.

This clone was detected only once. The chain has TRBV19 and TRBJ2-5; 8 bases align to TRBD1. With V trimmed by 9 bases and J by 3 bases, 12 bases remained unmatched. Germline lookup yields CDR1 LNHDA and CDR2 SQIVND (reference sequence). There are 15 residues in the CDR3. The CDR3 DNA sequence: TGTGCCAGCAACGTACCGGGACAGGCAAAAGAGACCCAGTACTTC. Translating gives CASNVPGQAKETQYF.

The chain couples TRBV27 to TRBJ2-7, with D perhaps matching TRBD1 (5 bases). Germline loops: CDR1 MNHEY, CDR2 SMNVEV (reference sequence). V lost 0 bases and J 7 bases, leaving 13 bases between the germline ends. This CDR3 contains 14 residues. The DNA for the CDR3 is TGTGCCAGCAGTTTATCTATCGACAGCCTAGAGCAGTACTTC. As protein: CASSLSIDSLEQYF.

The chain links TRBV11-2 to TRBJ2-7, with 8 bases fitting TRBD1. The CDR3 is 13 residues long. J was trimmed by 7 bases and V by 7 bases; bases with no gene match: 9. Germline assignment: CDR1 SGHAT and CDR2 FQNNGV. CDR3 residues: CASIPRGDREQYF. Written as DNA, the CDR3 is TGTGCCAGCATACCGAGAGGGGACAGGGAGCAGTACTTC. Using reference TRBV11-2 and TRBJ2-7 for the parts outside the CDR3, the full variable domain is EAGVAQSPRYKIIEKRQSVAFWCNPISGHATLYWYQQILGQGPKLLIQFQNNGVVDDSQLPKDRFSAERLKGVDSTLKIQPAKLEDSAVYLCASIPRGDREQYFGPGTRLTVT.

The chain employs TRBV6-1 and TRBJ1-6; D is unresolved. Germline V gene sequence: CDR1 MNHNS, CDR2 SASEGT. The CDR3 has 13 residues. The ends were cut back, 1 base at V and 9 bases at J, with 7 bases in the middle. In DNA form, the CDR3 reads TGTGCCAGCAGTGAAGTAGTACGTTCACCCCTCCACTTT. Its translation: CASSEVVRSPLHF.

V and J are TRBV6-4 and TRBJ2-1; 9 bases map to TRBD2. The CDR3 contains 15 residues. Per the germline V gene, CDR1 is MRHNA and CDR2 is SNTAGT. The V and J ends lost 0 bases and 8 bases, in that order; junction bases with no gene match: 5. In DNA form, the CDR3 reads TGTGCCAGCAGTGACTCAATAGCGGGGGTGGATGAGCAGTTCTTC. This translates into CASSDSIAGVDEQFF.

This clone was seen a few times. The chain couples TRBV6-4 to TRBJ1-2; the D gene is possibly TRBD1 (5 bases). V lost 10 bases and J 3 bases, leaving 12 bases between the germline ends. The CDR3 is 12 residues long. CDR1 is MRHNA and CDR2 is SNTAGT in the germline V gene. CDR3 sequence (DNA): TGTGCCACCCGGGGGGGGTACTATGGCTACACCTTC. As protein: CATRGGYYGYTF.

The chain has TRBV4-3 and TRBJ2-3, with no clear D. This CDR3 comprises 15 residues. V was pared by 6 bases and J by 2 bases, with 15 bases between. Germline V gene sequence: CDR1 LGHNA, CDR2 YSLEER. Written as DNA, the CDR3 is TGCGCCAGCAGTCAAAGCCCAGGCGACACAGATACGCAGTATTTT. Translation: CASSQSPGDTDTQYF.